This T cell receptor (beta chain) is from a study of T-cell memory formation after mild COVID-19. This clonotype was observed a few times. Antigen unknown. Amplification by 5'RACE using constant-segment primers produced TCR alpha and TCR beta cDNA libraries that carried sample barcodes and UMIs. TCRdb ran MiXCR on the 5' RACE reads and lists one entry per CDR3 protein. Of 400,000 to 500,000 distinct CDR3 sequences listed, 20% were seen once; the top ten hold about 8.1%. Whole-study findings and limits: Clones contracting across day 15 to 85 had a balanced CD4/CD8 profile; later expanding clones leaned CD4+. In pre-infection memory, a portion of responding clones appeared, which suggested that cross-reactive memory joined.

This CDR3 is built from 16 residues. The V gene's germline CDR1 is SGHDN and CDR2 FVKESK. The J segment lost 2 bases and the V segment lost 2 bases, leaving 8 bases of the junction unmatched. The clonotype comes from an adult woman who had mild COVID-19 (a few samples of this study predate the infection). Cell type and time point are not known. The chain recombines TRBV14 with TRBJ2-5, with TRBD1 identical over 7 bases. Sequenced input: PBMCs or a T cell subset sorted from them (not recorded which). The CDR3 region is CASSQFQGVIQETQYF. For the CDR3, the DNA is TGTGCCAGCAGCCAATTTCAGGGGGTGATTCAAGAGACCCAGTACTTC.